These T cell receptor beta chains were read from a single sample in a study of beta chain features in type 1 diabetes. Assay: immunoSEQ multiplex PCR; the TCRdb copy retains only in-frame clones and omits some. The sample has more than 95,000 clones, 15% to 20% seen once; the top ten hold roughly 2.5%. Sequencing input: central memory CD4+ T cells from blood. These receptors came from a young man with type 1 diabetes. CDR3s include the opening cysteine and the closing phenylalanine or tryptophan. The order of the fields is D gene, J gene, CDR3 length, V gene, clone size, CDR3 DNA, CDR3 protein. A D gene is named only where the DNA matches it firmly. Only part of the rows carry a size: once, few, many, or a class if the clone is expanded.

D gene: NA
J gene: TRBJ2-7
CDR3 length: 14
V gene: TRBV2
clone size: many
CDR3 DNA: TGTGCCAGCAGTGGTGGCACAGGGCGGCGCGAGCAGTACTTC
CDR3 protein: CASSGGTGRREQYF

D gene: TRBD1
J gene: TRBJ2-1
CDR3 length: 14
V gene: TRBV30
clone size: NA
CDR3 DNA: TGTGCCTGGAGTACTGGACAGGGGCGGGATGAGCAGTTCTTC
CDR3 protein: CAWSTGQGRDEQFF

D gene: NA
J gene: TRBJ2-1
CDR3 length: 14
V gene: TRBV2
clone size: many
CDR3 DNA: TGTGCCAGCAGAACTAGCCCCTCCTACAATGAGCAGTTCTTC
CDR3 protein: CASRTSPSYNEQFF

D gene: NA
J gene: TRBJ2-1
CDR3 length: 11
V gene: TRBV6-5
clone size: once
CDR3 DNA: TGTGCCAGCTCCCAGGGAACTAGGCAGTTCTTC
CDR3 protein: CASSQGTRQFF

D gene: NA
J gene: TRBJ2-1
CDR3 length: 15
V gene: TRBV5-5
clone size: many
CDR3 DNA: TGTGCCAGCAGCTTGCTCCTATCCCCCTACAATGAGCAGTTCTTC
CDR3 protein: CASSLLLSPYNEQFF

D gene: NA
J gene: TRBJ2-3
CDR3 length: 14
V gene: TRBV6-1
clone size: NA
CDR3 DNA: TGTGCCAGCAGTGAACAGCTGATAGAGGATACGCAGTATTTT
CDR3 protein: CASSEQLIEDTQYF

D gene: NA
J gene: TRBJ2-5
CDR3 length: 12
V gene: TRBV30
clone size: NA
CDR3 DNA: TGTGCCGCCGGGACGACGCAAGAGACCCAGTACTTC
CDR3 protein: CAAGTTQETQYF

D gene: NA
J gene: TRBJ1-6
CDR3 length: 18
V gene: TRBV14
clone size: many
CDR3 DNA: TGTGCCAGCAGCCAACATTGGGCACGCGGGGGATCAGGATCACCCCTCCACTTT
CDR3 protein: CASSQHWARGGSGSPLHF

D gene: TRBD1
J gene: TRBJ2-7
CDR3 length: 16
V gene: TRBV28
clone size: many
CDR3 DNA: TGTGCCAGCAGTACCTCCGGACAGGGTTTCTCCTACGAGCAGTACTTC
CDR3 protein: CASSTSGQGFSYEQYF

D gene: TRBD2
J gene: TRBJ2-2
CDR3 length: 18
V gene: TRBV15
clone size: NA
CDR3 DNA: TGTGCCACCAGCAGAGAGAGGACTAGGGCAGGGCTGGGCGGGGAGCTGTTTTTT
CDR3 protein: CATSRERTRAGLGGELFF

D gene: TRBD2
J gene: TRBJ2-1
CDR3 length: 15
V gene: TRBV7-6
clone size: NA
CDR3 DNA: TGTGCCAGCAGCTTAGGACTAGCGGGAGTCGATGAGCAGTTCTTC
CDR3 protein: CASSLGLAGVDEQFF

D gene: NA
J gene: TRBJ1-1
CDR3 length: 14
V gene: TRBV15
clone size: few
CDR3 DNA: TGTGCCACCAGCAGACCTACAGGGTACACTGAAGCTTTCTTT
CDR3 protein: CATSRPTGYTEAFF

D gene: TRBD2
J gene: TRBJ2-3
CDR3 length: 14
V gene: TRBV6-5
clone size: NA
CDR3 DNA: TGTGCCAGCAGCTCTAGCGGGGGGGGCAATACGCAGTATTTT
CDR3 protein: CASSSSGGGNTQYF

D gene: NA
J gene: TRBJ1-2
CDR3 length: 12
V gene: TRBV29-1
clone size: few
CDR3 DNA: TGCAGCGTTGACAGGATGGGCTATGGCTACACCTTC
CDR3 protein: CSVDRMGYGYTF

D gene: NA
J gene: TRBJ2-7
CDR3 length: 12
V gene: TRBV6-7
clone size: NA
CDR3 DNA: TGTGCCAACCCCAGCCGCTCCTACGAGCAGTACTTC
CDR3 protein: CANPSRSYEQYF

D gene: NA
J gene: TRBJ2-6
CDR3 length: 14
V gene: TRBV2
clone size: few
CDR3 DNA: TGTGCCAGCAGAGTCACCTCTGGGGCCAACGTCCTGACTTTC
CDR3 protein: CASRVTSGANVLTF

D gene: TRBD1
J gene: TRBJ1-4
CDR3 length: 15
V gene: TRBV29-1
clone size: NA
CDR3 DNA: TGCAGCGTTGGGCAACCCGGGACAGCTAATGAAAAACTGTTTTTT
CDR3 protein: CSVGQPGTANEKLFF

D gene: NA
J gene: TRBJ1-2
CDR3 length: 13
V gene: TRBV28
clone size: NA
CDR3 DNA: TGTGCCAGCAGTTTTGCAGGGTCGGAGGGCTACACCTTC
CDR3 protein: CASSFAGSEGYTF

D gene: NA
J gene: TRBJ1-2
CDR3 length: 14
V gene: TRBV30
clone size: few
CDR3 DNA: TGTGCCTGGATCCCCCGGAACGGATTCTATGGCTACACCTTC
CDR3 protein: CAWIPRNGFYGYTF

D gene: NA
J gene: TRBJ2-5
CDR3 length: 15
V gene: TRBV5-6
clone size: many
CDR3 DNA: TGTGCCAGCAGCTTGATAGGACAGAACTCAGAGACCCAGTACTTC
CDR3 protein: CASSLIGQNSETQYF

D gene: TRBD1
J gene: TRBJ1-2
CDR3 length: 12
V gene: TRBV7-2
clone size: few
CDR3 DNA: TGTGCCAGCAGCTTAGCGACAGGGGCCTACACCTTC
CDR3 protein: CASSLATGAYTF

D gene: NA
J gene: TRBJ1-2
CDR3 length: 14
V gene: TRBV6-5
clone size: few
CDR3 DNA: TGTGCCAGCAGAAAGTCCAGGGGTGACTATGGCTACACCTTC
CDR3 protein: CASRKSRGDYGYTF

D gene: TRBD1
J gene: TRBJ2-1
CDR3 length: 14
V gene: TRBV28
clone size: few
CDR3 DNA: TGTGCCAGCAGTTTAGACAGGGGATGGAATGAGCAGTTCTTC
CDR3 protein: CASSLDRGWNEQFF

D gene: NA
J gene: TRBJ2-3
CDR3 length: 17
V gene: TRBV28
clone size: NA
CDR3 DNA: TGTGCCAGCAGTTCCCTGGGTGGAGGGGCCCCCACAGATACGCAGTATTTT
CDR3 protein: CASSSLGGGAPTDTQYF

D gene: NA
J gene: TRBJ2-1
CDR3 length: 13
V gene: TRBV27
clone size: NA
CDR3 DNA: TGTGCCAGCAGTTTAGGGCGGTTAAATGAGCAGTTCTTC
CDR3 protein: CASSLGRLNEQFF

D gene: NA
J gene: TRBJ1-5
CDR3 length: 13
V gene: TRBV30
clone size: NA
CDR3 DNA: TGTGCCTGGAGGCCCCGGGGGGGTCAGCCCCAGCATTTT
CDR3 protein: CAWRPRGGQPQHF

D gene: TRBD2
J gene: TRBJ2-5
CDR3 length: 15
V gene: TRBV9
clone size: NA
CDR3 DNA: TGTGCCAGCAGCGTGTTGGGTCTAGCGGGGGAGACCCAGTACTTC
CDR3 protein: CASSVLGLAGETQYF

D gene: NA
J gene: TRBJ2-5
CDR3 length: 12
V gene: TRBV7-2
clone size: few
CDR3 DNA: TGTGCCAGCAGCTTAGTGCGGGAGACCCAGTACTTC
CDR3 protein: CASSLVRETQYF

D gene: NA
J gene: TRBJ1-1
CDR3 length: 16
V gene: TRBV18
clone size: few
CDR3 DNA: TGTGCCAGCTCACCAACCGAGGGCTGGGAGGGGACTGAAGCTTTCTTT
CDR3 protein: CASSPTEGWEGTEAFF

D gene: NA
J gene: TRBJ2-5
CDR3 length: 16
V gene: TRBV7-2
clone size: NA
CDR3 DNA: TGTGCCAGCAGCTATGGGAGGGGGCAAGCGGAGGAGACCCAGTACTTC
CDR3 protein: CASSYGRGQAEETQYF

D gene: NA
J gene: TRBJ1-1
CDR3 length: 12
V gene: TRBV29-1
clone size: NA
CDR3 DNA: TGCAGCGTTGAAGATAGTGGGCCTGAAGCTTTCTTT
CDR3 protein: CSVEDSGPEAFF

D gene: TRBD1
J gene: TRBJ1-5
CDR3 length: 16
V gene: TRBV7-2
clone size: NA
CDR3 DNA: TGTGCCAGCAGCTGGACAGGGGCTAATAGCAATCAGCCCCAGCATTTT
CDR3 protein: CASSWTGANSNQPQHF

D gene: NA
J gene: TRBJ2-7
CDR3 length: 12
V gene: TRBV7-2
clone size: few
CDR3 DNA: TGTGCCAGCAGCTTAGAATGGGGGGAGCAGTACTTC
CDR3 protein: CASSLEWGEQYF

D gene: TRBD2
J gene: TRBJ2-1
CDR3 length: 15
V gene: TRBV7-9
clone size: medium-sized
CDR3 DNA: TGTGCCATCCCCGGGTGGCGGGGGTCCTACAATGAGCAGTTCTTC
CDR3 protein: CAIPGWRGSYNEQFF

D gene: NA
J gene: TRBJ2-5
CDR3 length: 14
V gene: TRBV18
clone size: NA
CDR3 DNA: TGTGCCAGCTCTTCGACCCCTAAACAAGAGACCCAGTACTTC
CDR3 protein: CASSSTPKQETQYF

D gene: TRBD2
J gene: TRBJ2-1
CDR3 length: 16
V gene: TRBV10-3
clone size: few
CDR3 DNA: TGTGCCATCAGTGACCATACTAGCGGGGGGGACGATGAGCAGTTCTTC
CDR3 protein: CAISDHTSGGDDEQFF

D gene: NA
J gene: TRBJ1-1
CDR3 length: 13
V gene: TRBV14
clone size: NA
CDR3 DNA: TGTGCCAGCAGCCAAGTGTTGTCCGGTGAAGCTTTCTTT
CDR3 protein: CASSQVLSGEAFF

D gene: NA
J gene: TRBJ1-1
CDR3 length: 15
V gene: TRBV7-9
clone size: few
CDR3 DNA: TGTGCCAGCAGCCCTCCGGCACAGGGAGTGACTGAAGCTTTCTTT
CDR3 protein: CASSPPAQGVTEAFF

D gene: NA
J gene: TRBJ2-5
CDR3 length: 15
V gene: TRBV4-1
clone size: NA
CDR3 DNA: TGCGCCAGCAGCCAAGATCACGGGGGAGGTGAGACCCAGTACTTC
CDR3 protein: CASSQDHGGGETQYF

D gene: NA
J gene: TRBJ2-5
CDR3 length: 14
V gene: TRBV9
clone size: few
CDR3 DNA: TGTGCCAGTTCCGCCGGGACCCCGGGAGAGACCCAGTACTTC
CDR3 protein: CASSAGTPGETQYF

D gene: NA
J gene: TRBJ2-3
CDR3 length: 14
V gene: TRBV18
clone size: once
CDR3 DNA: TGTGCCAGCGCATCCATACCGGGCACAGATACGCAGTATTTT
CDR3 protein: CASASIPGTDTQYF

D gene: NA
J gene: TRBJ1-5
CDR3 length: 13
V gene: TRBV16
clone size: NA
CDR3 DNA: TGTGCCAGCAGCCAATCTGAGGCTGACCCAGGGCATTTT
CDR3 protein: CASSQSEADPGHF

D gene: NA
J gene: TRBJ2-7
CDR3 length: 13
V gene: TRBV2
clone size: few
CDR3 DNA: TGTGCCAGCATTACCGTGGGGGCCTACGAGCAGTACTTC
CDR3 protein: CASITVGAYEQYF

D gene: NA
J gene: TRBJ2-1
CDR3 length: 12
V gene: TRBV19
clone size: few
CDR3 DNA: TGTGCCAGTGGGGACTTCTACAATGAGCAGTTCTTC
CDR3 protein: CASGDFYNEQFF

D gene: NA
J gene: TRBJ1-2
CDR3 length: 13
V gene: TRBV28
clone size: NA
CDR3 DNA: TGTGCCAGCAGTGGACCCCTAAAGGATGGCTACACCTTC
CDR3 protein: CASSGPLKDGYTF